Shown below are 24 T cell receptor beta chains from a single sample sequenced in a study of T cells in Graves' hyperthyroidism and ophthalmopathy. The investigators amplified TCR beta CDR3 regions from RNA transcripts. HTBI primers were used for first-round RT-PCR of the TCR CDR3. One entry per CDR3 protein results from TCRdb running MiXCR on the multiplex PCR reads. The sample yields roughly 570,000 distinct CDR3 sequences, around 14% seen once. Sequencing used blood. All receptors come from a woman aged 30 to 39 with Graves' hyperthyroidism.

This clonotype has at least ten counts. The CDR3 nucleotides read TGCAGCGTTGAGATGCTGTCCAGCGGGGTCTACAATGAGCAGTTCTTC. This codes for CSVEMLSSGVYNEQFF. This chain joins TRBV29-1 and TRBJ2-1; the match to TRBD2 covers 7 bases. The CDR3 is 16 amino acids. The germline V gene has CDR1 SQVTM and CDR2 ANQGSEA. The V segment lost 3 bases and the J segment 3 bases; nucleotides outside the gene matches: 11.

The sample holds many counts of this clonotype. The chain joins TRBV15 to TRBJ2-1; 14 nucleotides line up with TRBD2. Germline CDR1 is LNHNV and CDR2 is YYDKDF (reference sequence). V shed 3 bases and J 8 bases; nucleotides not matched to a gene: 12. CDR3 length: 18 amino acids. The CDR3 reads CATSRDRTSGRTRDEQFF. CDR3 nucleotide sequence: TGTGCCACCAGCAGGGATCGGACTAGCGGGAGGACCCGCGATGAGCAGTTCTTC.

This clonotype has ten or more counts. This chain connects TRBV20-1 to TRBJ1-4, with no clear D. V was clipped by 1 base and J by 3 bases, with 9 bases between them. The CDR3 runs 14 residues. Germline V gene sequence: CDR1 DFQATT, CDR2 SNEGSKA (reference sequence). The CDR3 is CSARVDTSNEKLFF. CDR3 nucleotides: TGCAGTGCTAGAGTAGACACATCTAATGAAAAACTGTTTTTT.

This clonotype was seen ten or more times. The genes are TRBV3-1 and TRBJ2-2; possibly TRBD2 for D (6 bases). Germline lookup yields CDR1 LGHDT and CDR2 YNNKEL (reference sequence). The CDR3 consists of 13 residues. Trimming cost V 3 bases and J 8 bases, with 10 bases left between them. CDR3 protein: CASSQTSWGELFF. Written as DNA, the CDR3 is TGTGCCAGCAGCCAGACTAGTTGGGGGGAGCTGTTTTTT.

This clonotype was observed at least ten times. This chain uses TRBV20-1 with TRBJ1-2, with D perhaps matching TRBD1 (6 bases). The CDR3 totals 16 residues. Per the germline V gene, CDR1 is DFQATT and CDR2 is SNEGSKA (reference sequence). The V end was cut by 0 bases, the J end by 5 bases, with 19 bases between. The CDR3 sequence: CSARDYLSGQWYGYTF. CDR3 bases: TGCAGTGCTAGAGACTACCTGAGCGGACAGTGGTATGGCTACACCTTC.

The chain has TRBV7-2 and TRBJ1-1; D is uncertain. This CDR3 has 15 amino acids. Between the trimmed V and J ends, which lost 6 bases and 4 bases, there was a span of 18 bases. Germline CDR1 is SGHTA and CDR2 is FQGNSA. The DNA for the CDR3 is TGTGCCAGCAGTTTATCTTTAAGTTGGGGCACTGAAGCTTTCTTT. Amino acid sequence: CASSLSLSWGTEAFF. Looking up the rest from reference TRBV7-2 and TRBJ1-1 gives the full variable domain: GAGVSQSPSNKVTEKGKDVELRCDPISGHTALYWYRQSLGQGLEFLIYFQGNSAPDKSGLPSDRFSAERTGGSVSTLTIQRTQQEDSAVYLCASSLSLSWGTEAFFGQGTRLTVV.

This clonotype was detected a few times. The rearrangement links TRBV20-1 to TRBJ1-1; no reliable D call. The CDR3 runs to 12 residues. Germline values: CDR1 DFQATT, CDR2 SNEGSKA (reference sequence). Between the trimmed V and J ends, which lost 4 bases and 3 bases, there was a span of 9 bases. The CDR3 is CSATPLDTEAFF. CDR3 coding DNA: TGCAGTGCTACCCCTCTAGACACTGAAGCTTTCTTT.

The chain recombines TRBV12-3 or TRBV12-4 with TRBJ2-3; D uncertain. Trimming pared 1 base from V and 1 base from J, leaving 9 bases between. CDR3 length: 15 residues. As DNA, the CDR3 is TGTGCCAGCAGTTTAGTAGTCCGGGGCACAGATACGCAGTATTTT. It codes for CASSLVVRGTDTQYF.

This clonotype was seen many times. The chain is built from TRBV27 and TRBJ2-1; 14 nucleotides align to TRBD2. The CDR3 sequence is 16 residues long. Germline V gene data show CDR1 as MNHEY and CDR2 as SMNVEV (reference sequence). V lost 2 bases to trimming and J lost 10 bases; unmatched junction nucleotides: 7. CDR3 residues: CASSLQGLAGVGEQFF. The DNA for the CDR3 is TGTGCCAGCAGTTTACAGGGACTAGCGGGAGTGGGGGAGCAGTTCTTC.

In this sample, this clonotype turned up many times. The chain couples TRBV5-1 to TRBJ1-1; D is unresolved. V lost 4 bases to trimming and J lost 4 bases, with 23 bases between them. The germline V gene has CDR1 SGHRS and CDR2 YFSETQ. The CDR3 is 17 amino acids. This CDR3 is CASSPTAQYGGSTEAFF. Here the CDR3 DNA reads TGCGCCAGCAGCCCCACCGCCCAATACGGTGGAAGCACTGAAGCTTTCTTT.

This clonotype has at least ten counts. CDR3 DNA sequence: TGTGCCAGCAGCGCCTCCTCGGGACAGGGAGGAAATGAGCAGTTCTTC. Protein sequence: CASSASSGQGGNEQFF. This chain joins TRBV7-3 and TRBJ2-1; 9 bases line up with TRBD1. V lost 5 bases and J lost 7; bases outside the gene matches: 12. This CDR3 comprises 16 residues. Per germline, CDR1 SGHTA and CDR2 FQGTGA.

This clonotype was observed a handful of times. This rearrangement joins TRBV29-1 to TRBJ1-1; no reliable D call. The germline gives CDR1 SQVTM, CDR2 ANQGSEA. CDR3 length: 13 amino acids. V was cut by 4 bases and J by 1 base, with 10 bases left in between. CDR3 residues: CSVVKETNTEAFF. The CDR3 DNA sequence: TGCAGCGTTGTAAAGGAGACGAACACTGAAGCTTTCTTT.

V is TRBV19 and J is TRBJ2-7; tentative D call: TRBD1 (6 bases). Germline V gene lookup returns CDR1 LNHDA and CDR2 SQIVND (reference sequence). The CDR3 extends over 15 amino acids. The V end was cut by 3 bases, the J end by 6 bases, with 18 bases between. The CDR3 region is CASSIPTGLYSEQYF. As DNA, the CDR3 is TGTGCCAGTAGTATTCCGACAGGCTTGTATTCCGAGCAGTACTTC.

This chain links TRBV5-1 with TRBJ2-1; 13 bases are shared with TRBD2. The CDR3 totals 20 residues. Trimming cost V 4 bases and J 6 bases; bases outside gene matches: 19. The germline gives CDR1 SGHRS, CDR2 YFSETQ. The CDR3 spells CASSGMDRTPGTSGINEQFF. CDR3 DNA sequence: TGCGCCAGCAGCGGGATGGACAGGACCCCGGGGACTAGCGGGATCAATGAGCAGTTCTTC.

This clonotype came up a few times. The CDR3 is CSARVQQAYGYTF. CDR3 sequence (DNA): TGCAGTGCTAGAGTACAACAAGCCTATGGCTACACCTTC. The V gene is TRBV20-1, the J gene TRBJ1-2; D gene uncertain. The V and J ends lost 1 base and 4 bases respectively, with 10 bases between them. The CDR3 loop spans 13 amino acids. Looked up from germline, CDR1 is DFQATT and CDR2 is SNEGSKA (reference sequence).

This clonotype was recorded at least ten times. This chain uses TRBV3-1 with TRBJ1-5, with D maybe TRBD1 (5 bases). Trimming removed 4 bases at V and 7 bases at J, with 14 bases between. The CDR3 runs to 14 residues. The germline V gene has CDR1 LGHDT and CDR2 YNNKEL (reference sequence). DNA of the CDR3: TGTGCCAGCAGCCCCGAGACAGCAAACCAGCCCCAGCATTTT. It encodes CASSPETANQPQHF. The whole variable domain, filled in from reference TRBV3-1 and TRBJ1-5, reads DTAVSQTPKYLVTQMGNDKSIKCEQNLGHDTMYWYKQDSKKFLKIMFSYNNKELIINETVPNRFSPKSPDKAHLNLHINSLELGDSAVYFCASSPETANQPQHFGDGTRLSIL.

This clonotype was observed a handful of times. The V gene is TRBV20-1, the J gene TRBJ1-5; 10 positions agree with TRBD1. CDR1 DFQATT and CDR2 SNEGSKA come from the germline V gene (reference sequence). The CDR3 is made up of 18 amino acids. V shed 2 bases, J shed 6 bases, and the junction held 16 bases outside the gene matches. The CDR3 nucleotides are TGCAGTGCTAGACTGAGGGAGACAGGGGGCTCGTTGCCTCAGCCCCAGCATTTT. Translated: CSARLRETGGSLPQPQHF.

The chain carries TRBV20-1 and TRBJ2-7, with 8 bases that match TRBD2. Per the germline V gene, CDR1 is DFQATT and CDR2 is SNEGSKA (reference sequence). The V segment lost 4 bases and the J segment 4 bases; nucleotides outside the gene matches: 15. The CDR3 runs 16 residues. Here the CDR3 DNA reads TGCAGTGCTACGCCGGCCCGACAGAGACTAGCGTACGAGCAGTACTTC. Protein sequence: CSATPARQRLAYEQYF.

Turning to this clonotype: It may be a read error: a sequence one base away is much more abundant. The genes are TRBV6-1 and TRBJ1-6, with 7 nucleotides matching TRBD1. The CDR3 has 15 amino acids. Germline assignment: CDR1 MNHNS and CDR2 SASEGT. V lost 3 bases and J lost 7; bases outside the gene matches: 6. The CDR3 DNA reads as TGTGCCAGCAGTGATTCCGGGACAGTGAATTCACCCCTCCACTTT. As protein: CASSDSGTVNSPLHF.

J is TRBJ1-6 and V is TRBV9; D remains ambiguous. V was trimmed by 0 bases and J by 8 bases, leaving 9 bases between them. Germline V CDR1 and CDR2: SGDLS, YYNGEE. This CDR3 has 14 amino acids. DNA for the CDR3: TGTGCCAGCAGCGTAGGAGCGTTAGATTCACCCCTCCACTTT. This codes for CASSVGALDSPLHF.

Ten or more counts support this clonotype. The V and J genes are TRBV28 and TRBJ2-7; TRBD1 matches 9 bases. The length of the CDR3 is 15 residues. Germline V gene sequence: CDR1 MDHEN, CDR2 SYDVKM. With 4 bases clipped from V and 0 bases from J, the junction kept 4 bases outside the gene matches. CDR3 sequence reads: CASSSDRGFSYEQYF. The CDR3 nucleotides are TGTGCCAGCAGTTCCGACAGGGGGTTCTCCTACGAGCAGTACTTC.

This clonotype was observed many times. The chain recombines TRBV30 with TRBJ2-7; 10 bases are a match to TRBD2. The CDR3 contains 12 residues. Germline V gives CDR1 GTSNPN, CDR2 SVGIG (reference sequence). V lost 4 bases, J lost 4 bases, and 1 base stayed unmatched. The CDR3 region has the DNA TGTGCCTGGAAGCGGGAGGGTTACGAGCAGTACTTC. Protein: CAWKREGYEQYF.

V usage is TRBV29-1 and J usage is TRBJ1-1; 9 nucleotides align to TRBD1. Looked up from germline, CDR1 is SQVTM and CDR2 is ANQGSEA. CDR3 length: 14 amino acids. V shed 2 bases, J shed 3 bases, and the junction held 4 bases outside the gene matches. The CDR3 sequence is CSVEFRQGDTEAFF. CDR3 DNA: TGCAGCGTTGAATTCAGACAGGGGGACACTGAAGCTTTCTTT.

This clonotype has a count of ten or more. This chain connects TRBV5-5 to TRBJ2-3, with no clear D. The CDR3 loop spans 14 amino acids. The V gene lost 0 bases and the J gene lost 4 bases, with 9 bases spanning the gap. From germline, CDR1 is SGHKS and CDR2 YYEKEE (reference sequence). The CDR3 bases are TGTGCCAGCAGCTTGGTGGCTGACTCAGATACGCAGTATTTT. Amino acids: CASSLVADSDTQYF. Together with reference TRBV5-5 and TRBJ2-3, the CDR3 gives the full variable domain: DAGVTQSPTHLIKTRGQQVTLRCSPISGHKSVSWYQQVLGQGPQFIFQYYEKEERGRGNFPDRFSARQFPNYSSELNVNALLLGDSALYLCASSLVADSDTQYFGPGTRLTVL.